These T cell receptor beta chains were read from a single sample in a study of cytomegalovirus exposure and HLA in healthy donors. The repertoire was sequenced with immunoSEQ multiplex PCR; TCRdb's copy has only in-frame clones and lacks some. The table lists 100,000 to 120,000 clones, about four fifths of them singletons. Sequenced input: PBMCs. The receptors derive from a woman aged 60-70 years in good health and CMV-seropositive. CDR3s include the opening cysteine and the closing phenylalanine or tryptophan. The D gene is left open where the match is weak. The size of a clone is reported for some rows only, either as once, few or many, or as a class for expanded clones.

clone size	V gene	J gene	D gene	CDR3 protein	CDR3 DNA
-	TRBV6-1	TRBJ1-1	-	CASRGVVNTEAFF	TGTGCCAGCAGGGGAGTTGTGAACACTGAAGCTTTCTTT
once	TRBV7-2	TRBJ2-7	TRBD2	CASTLRGGSSYEQYF	TGTGCCAGCACCCTAAGGGGCGGGAGCTCCTACGAGCAGTACTTC
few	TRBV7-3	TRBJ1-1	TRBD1	CASSLYGDRGTTEAFF	TGTGCCAGCAGCTTATACGGTGACAGGGGGACCACTGAAGCTTTCTTT
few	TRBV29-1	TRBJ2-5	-	CSVWTGQETQYF	TGCAGCGTTTGGACTGGCCAAGAGACCCAGTACTTC
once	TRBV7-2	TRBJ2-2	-	CASRVTTANTGELFF	TGTGCCAGCAGGGTGACTACCGCGAACACCGGGGAGCTGTTTTTT
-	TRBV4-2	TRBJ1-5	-	CASSQAPGYSNQPQHF	TGTGCCAGCAGCCAAGCACCGGGGTATAGCAATCAGCCCCAGCATTTT
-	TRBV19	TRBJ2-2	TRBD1	CASNRGQNTGELFF	TGTGCCAGTAACAGGGGGCAAAACACCGGGGAGCTGTTTTTT
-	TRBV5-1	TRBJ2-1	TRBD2	CASSIRLAGGQSEQFF	TGCGCCAGCAGCATCCGACTAGCGGGAGGGCAAAGTGAGCAGTTCTTC
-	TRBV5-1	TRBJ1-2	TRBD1	CASSLARTGSNYGYTF	TGCGCCAGCAGCTTGGCCCGGACAGGCTCAAACTATGGCTACACCTTC
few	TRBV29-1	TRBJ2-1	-	CSVDPRHSDGSSYNEQFF	TGCAGCGTTGATCCCAGACACTCGGACGGGAGCTCCTACAATGAGCAGTTCTTC
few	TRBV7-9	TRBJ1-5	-	CASSLSPSSRGGNQPQHF	TGTGCCAGCAGCTTATCTCCCAGCAGCCGGGGGGGCAATCAGCCCCAGCATTTT
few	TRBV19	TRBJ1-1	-	CASSMGEVMNTEAFF	TGTGCCAGTAGTATGGGTGAGGTTATGAACACTGAAGCTTTCTTT
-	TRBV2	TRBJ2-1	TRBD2	CASTQLAGEFNEQFF	TGTGCCAGCACCCAACTAGCGGGAGAATTCAATGAGCAGTTCTTC
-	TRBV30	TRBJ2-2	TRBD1	CAWSVLMYTGGSRELFF	TGTGCCTGGAGTGTACTGATGTATACAGGGGGCTCGAGGGAGCTGTTTTTT
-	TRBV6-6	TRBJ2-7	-	CASSYLDYSYEQYF	TGTGCCAGCAGTTACTTAGACTACTCCTACGAGCAGTACTTC
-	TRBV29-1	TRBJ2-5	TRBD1	CSARRGTGRETQYF	TGCAGCGCAAGGAGGGGGACAGGCAGGGAGACCCAGTACTTC
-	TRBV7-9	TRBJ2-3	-	CASSLPSPSRSGDTQYF	TGTGCCAGCAGCCTCCCCTCCCCTAGCCGGAGCGGGGATACGCAGTATTTT
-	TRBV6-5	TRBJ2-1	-	CASSYSLAVGGNEQFF	TGTGCCAGCAGTTACTCGCTGGCAGTTGGTGGCAATGAGCAGTTCTTC
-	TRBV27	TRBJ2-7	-	CASSPTDREQYF	TGTGCCAGCAGCCCTACCGACAGAGAGCAGTACTTC
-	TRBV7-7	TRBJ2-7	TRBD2	CASSVTSEAYEQYF	TGTGCCAGCAGCGTAACTAGCGAGGCCTACGAGCAGTACTTC
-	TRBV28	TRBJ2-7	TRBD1	CATSMVDRVGEQYF	TGTGCCACCTCAATGGTGGACAGGGTCGGGGAGCAGTACTTC
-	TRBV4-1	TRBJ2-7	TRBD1	CASSHQFGTGDRQYF	TGCGCCAGCAGCCACCAATTCGGGACAGGGGATCGGCAGTACTTC
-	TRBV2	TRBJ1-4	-	CASHRVRDEKLFF	TGTGCCAGTCACAGGGTCCGGGATGAAAAACTGTTTTTT
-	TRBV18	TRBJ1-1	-	CASSPRLWEENTEAFF	TGTGCCAGCTCACCAAGACTGTGGGAGGAGAACACTGAAGCTTTCTTT
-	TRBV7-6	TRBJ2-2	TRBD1	CASSQGQGITGELFF	TGTGCCAGCAGCCAGGGACAGGGCATCACCGGGGAGCTGTTTTTT
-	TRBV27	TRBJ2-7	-	CASSLAPGKLVPYEQYF	TGTGCCAGCAGTTTAGCCCCCGGTAAACTAGTGCCCTACGAGCAGTACTTC
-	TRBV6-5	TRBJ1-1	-	CASSQAGDTEAFF	TGTGCCAGCAGTCAAGCAGGGGACACTGAAGCTTTCTTT
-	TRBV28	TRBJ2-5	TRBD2	CASSLGGREETQYF	TGTGCCAGCAGTTTAGGGGGGAGGGAAGAGACCCAGTACTTC
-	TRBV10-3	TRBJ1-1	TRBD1	CAISRGQTEAFF	TGTGCCATCTCTAGGGGGCAAACTGAAGCTTTCTTT
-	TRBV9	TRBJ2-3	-	CASSRRPRSKGQGSDTQYF	TGTGCCAGCAGCCGCCGGCCAAGAAGTAAGGGGCAGGGTTCAGATACGCAGTATTTT
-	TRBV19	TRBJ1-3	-	CASSINRGMTGNTIYF	TGTGCCAGTAGTATAAATCGGGGGATGACCGGAAACACCATATATTTT
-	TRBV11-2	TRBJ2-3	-	CASSPQGDTQYF	TGTGCCAGCAGCCCCCAGGGAGATACGCAGTATTTT
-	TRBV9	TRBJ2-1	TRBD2	CASSVATSGSNEQFF	TGTGCCAGCAGCGTAGCGACTAGCGGGAGCAATGAGCAGTTCTTC
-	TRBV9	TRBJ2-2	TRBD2	CASSVLSGGNTGELFF	TGTGCCAGCAGCGTACTTAGCGGGGGGAACACCGGGGAGCTGTTTTTT
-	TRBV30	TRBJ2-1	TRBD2	CAWGRAWEQFF	TGTGCCTGGGGGAGGGCGTGGGAGCAGTTCTTC
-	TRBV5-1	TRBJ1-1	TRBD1	CASRPGQGFDDTEAFF	TGCGCCAGCAGACCGGGACAGGGATTTGATGACACTGAAGCTTTCTTT
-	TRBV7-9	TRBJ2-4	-	CASSLAPTRLLSNIQYF	TGTGCCAGCAGCTTAGCCCCAACTCGACTTTTGTCGAACATTCAGTACTTC